These 5 T cell receptor beta chains were sequenced from one sample in a study of T cells in Graves' hyperthyroidism and ophthalmopathy. Amplification of TCR beta CDR3 regions used RNA as the template. In the first-round RT-PCR of the TCR CDR3, the HTBI primer set was used. TCRdb itself ran the multiplex PCR reads through MiXCR, one entry per CDR3 protein. The table lists roughly 710,000 distinct CDR3 sequences, roughly 32% of them singletons. The material sequenced was blood. Receptors were obtained from a woman aged 40 to 49 with Graves' hyperthyroidism.

V usage is TRBV12-3 or TRBV12-4 and J usage is TRBJ1-4, with TRBD1 matching over 7 bases. Trimming removed 1 base from V and 9 bases from J; junction bases left unmatched: 5. CDR3 size: 14 residues. The CDR3 reads CASSLGGTAQKLFF. CDR3 sequence (DNA): TGTGCCAGCAGTTTAGGCGGGACAGCACAAAAACTGTTTTTT.

This clonotype was picked up many times. The chain recombines TRBV9 with TRBJ1-5; no clear D. Trimming cost V 0 bases and J 3 bases, with 4 bases left between them. The CDR3 is 13 residues long. Looked up from germline, CDR1 is SGDLS and CDR2 is YYNGEE. The CDR3, as DNA: TGTGCCAGCAGCGTAGACATCAATCAGCCCCAGCATTTT. This encodes CASSVDINQPQHF.

The V gene is TRBV4-1, the J gene TRBJ1-4, with D tentatively TRBD1 (5 bases). The V gene's germline CDR1 is MGHRA and CDR2 YSYEKL. V lost 3 bases, J lost 6 bases, and 14 bases lay in between. This CDR3 comprises 15 residues. The CDR3 nucleotides read TGCGCCAGCAGCCACCCAGGGTCTTCTTATGAAAAACTGTTTTTT. Encoded protein: CASSHPGSSYEKLFF.

Concerning this clonotype: A much larger clone differs from this one at a single base, so this may be a read error. The V gene is TRBV11-1, the J gene TRBJ1-4; D possibly corresponds to TRBD1 (5 bases). Germline V CDR1 and CDR2: SGHAT, FQDESV (reference sequence). The CDR3 has 15 amino acids. Here the CDR3 reads CASSLVRGVGEKLVF. Written as DNA, the CDR3 is TGTGCCAGCAGCTTAGTGCGGGGGGTCGGAGAAAAACTGGTTTTT.

The chain couples TRBV4-1 to TRBJ1-4, with D possibly being TRBD1 (5 bases). CDR1 is MGHRA and CDR2 is YSYEKL in the germline V gene. Trimming took 2 bases from V and 10 from J, leaving 14 bases between them. The CDR3 is made up of 14 amino acids. In nucleotides, the CDR3 is TGCGCCAGCAGCCAAACGACGGCCGGGGGAAAACTGTTTTTT. Amino acids: CASSQTTAGGKLFF.